The 15 T cell receptor delta chains presented below share a single source sample, sequenced in a study of delta chains in infants with herpesvirus infections (dated by TCRdb to the early 2020s). The library was prepared using RT-PCR. The sequencer listed for this sample is Illumina MiSeq. PBMC RNA was reverse transcribed with SuperScript II using gamma-chain- and delta-chain-specific primers to generate TCR cDNA. Clones were re-identified by TCRdb from the public reads with CATT, and rows with the same DNA were merged. Here the sample has more than 1,300 delta-chain clones; just under 35% occur a single time. The ten largest account for less than 25% of the sample. Material: peripheral blood, obtained at time point 1 of longitudinal follow-up. The receptors originated from a human donor who was a Ugandan infant, either HIV-exposed or HIV-unexposed (not recorded which).

V is TRAV29/DV5 and J is TRDJ1, with 9 bases that match TRDD3. CDR1 is NSMFDY, CDR2 ISSIKDK, per germline. The junction had 7 bases not matched to a gene; V was cut back by 0 bases and J by 1 base. The CDR3 runs 16 residues. The CDR3 loop reads CAASVGLGESTDKLIF. CDR3 DNA: TGTGCAGCAAGCGTAGGACTGGGGGAGAGCACCGATAAACTCATCTTT. Full variable domain (missing parts from reference TRAV29/DV5 and TRDJ1): DQQVKQNSPSLSVQEGRISILNCDYTNSMFDYFLWYKKYPAEGPTFLISISSIKDKNEDGRFTVFLNKSAKHLSLHIVPSQPGDSAVYFCAASVGLGESTDKLIFGKGTRVTVEP.

A note on this clone: This may come from a read error, since a much larger clone is one base off. V and J are TRDV1 and TRDJ1; 7 bases match TRDD3. Germline CDR1 TSWWSYY, CDR2 QGS. The CDR3 consists of 21 residues. The CDR3 loop reads CAIGELVPPYWGIEGTDKLIF. CDR3 nucleotide sequence: TGTGCTATTGGGGAACTAGTTCCGCCCTACTGGGGAATAGAGGGCACCGATAAACTCATCTTT.

This clone was found a few times. The V gene is TRDV1, the J gene TRDJ1, with 7 bases matching TRDD3. The ends lost 1 base at V and 8 bases at J; junction bases unmatched: 16. This CDR3 is 17 amino acids long. Germline V lookup: CDR1 TSWWSYY, CDR2 QGS. CDR3 protein: CALGEPLGGYGNGKLIF. Here the CDR3 DNA reads TGTGCTCTTGGGGAACCCTTAGGTGGATACGGGAACGGCAAACTCATCTTT.

This clone counts as medium-sized. The chain has TRDV1 and TRDJ1; D gene unclear. The V gene lost 2 bases and the J gene lost 0 bases, with 16 bases spanning the gap. This CDR3 contains 17 residues. Germline lookup yields CDR1 TSWWSYY and CDR2 QGS. In DNA, the CDR3 is TGTGCTCTTGGGGAAGGGGTGCCGGATCCCTACACCGATAAACTCATCTTT. Its protein product is CALGEGVPDPYTDKLIF.

Of note for this clone: The protein recorded in TCRdb matches a much larger clone and deviates from this DNA's translation at residue 14, suggesting a read error; the protein here is obtained by translating the DNA. The chain joins TRDV1 to TRDJ1; D unclear. Trimming pared 2 bases from V and 3 bases from J, leaving 25 bases between. The CDR3 extends over 19 amino acids. The germline V gene encodes CDR1 TSWWSYY and CDR2 QGS. CDR3 nucleotide sequence: TGTGCTCTTGGGGAAAGTTCTAACTTCAAAGCCTTTTACGCCGATAAACTCATCTTT. Translated, it gives CALGESSNFKAFYADKLIF.

With regard to this clone: TCRdb has a much larger clone's protein, which differs at residue 12 from the translation of this DNA, likely because of a read error; what is shown is the protein translated from the DNA. The chain carries TRDV2 and TRDJ3; D is perhaps TRDD2 or TRDD3 (5 bases each). Germline V gene sequence: CDR1 GEAIGNYY, CDR2 EKD. This CDR3 has 18 amino acids. CDR3 sequence reads: CACDTWAPYSWVTRQMFF. CDR3 nucleotide sequence: TGTGCCTGTGACACCTGGGCTCCCTACTCCTGGGTCACCCGACAGATGTTTTTC.

This clone has just a few counts. The CDR3 region is CALGELTRSGDTGCDKLIF. CDR3 nucleotides: TGTGCTCTTGGGGAACTAACACGTTCTGGGGATACGGGGTGCGATAAACTCATCTTT. The rearrangement joins TRDV1 to TRDJ1; 9 positions agree with TRDD3. V lost 0 bases, J lost 4 bases, and 15 bases stayed unmatched. Per the germline V gene, CDR1 is TSWWSYY and CDR2 is QGS. CDR3 length: 19 amino acids.

This clone is large by share. The chain uses TRDV3 and TRDJ1, with 8 bases lining up with TRDD3. CDR3 length: 15 residues. V dropped 1 base and J dropped 2; count of bases not matched to a gene: 9. The germline CDR1 and CDR2 sequences are TVYSNPD and GDNSRS (reference sequence). Written as DNA, the CDR3 is TGTGCCTTTAAATTACGTGGGGGATCAACCGATAAACTCATCTTT. This codes for CAFKLRGGSTDKLIF. Full variable domain (missing parts from reference TRDV3 and TRDJ1): CDKVTQSSPDQTVASGSEVVLLCTYDTVYSNPDLFWYRIRPDYSFQFVFYGDNSRSEGADFTQGRFSVKHILTQKAFHLVISPVRTEDSATYYCAFKLRGGSTDKLIFGKGTRVTVEP.

In its sample, this clone is medium-sized. The chain recombines TRDV1 with TRDJ1; 13 bases fit TRDD3. This CDR3 region has 19 residues. The ends lost 7 bases at V and 7 bases at J; junction bases unmatched: 21. Germline loops: CDR1 TSWWSYY, CDR2 QGS. DNA of the CDR3: TGTGCTCTTGCCCCCCTTCCTCCCGTACACTGGGGGATACGGGGTAAACTCATCTTT. Amino acids: CALAPLPPVHWGIRGKLIF.

A remark on this clone: A much larger clone differs by one base, so this may be a read error. The same CDR3 also results from other DNA sequences found in this sample. V and J are TRDV2 and TRDJ2; D remains unclear. The CDR3 has 13 residues. Germline values: CDR1 GEAIGNYY, CDR2 EKD. Trimming cost V 1 base and J 5 bases, with 7 bases left between them. CDR3 DNA: TGTGCCTGTGACACGGGAGATACAGCACAACTCTTCTTT. The encoded protein is CACDTGDTAQLFF.

In this sample, this clone is large. The CDR3 sequence is CAFKPLGDFKAGTDKLIF. In nucleotides, the CDR3 is TGTGCCTTTAAGCCACTGGGGGATTTCAAGGCCGGCACCGATAAACTCATCTTT. The V and J genes are TRDV3 and TRDJ1; 10 bases are shared with TRDD3. The germline gives CDR1 TVYSNPD, CDR2 GDNSRS (reference sequence). V was pared by 1 base and J by 1 base, with 15 bases of the junction left unmatched. This CDR3 spans 18 amino acids.

The chain joins TRDV1 to TRDJ1; 8 nucleotides align to TRDD2. From germline, CDR1 is TSWWSYY and CDR2 QGS. J was trimmed by 2 bases and V by 0 bases; bases with no gene match: 2. The CDR3 extends over 15 amino acids. CDR3 sequence (DNA): TGTGCTCTTGGGGAACTAGCCTTCCTAACCGATAAACTCATCTTT. It yields the protein CALGELAFLTDKLIF.

To note about this clone: This could be a read error, since a much larger clone is one nucleotide away. Other DNA variants within this sample encode the same CDR3. This sequence joins TRDV1 and TRDJ1, with 12 bases fitting TRDD3. Trimming removed 2 bases from V and 1 base from J; junction bases left unmatched: 29. This CDR3 region has 25 residues. Looked up from germline, CDR1 is TSWWSYY and CDR2 is QGS. The CDR3 here is CALGERNTYEGLLGDTPHGTDKLIF. The CDR3 DNA reads TGTGCTCTTGGGGAAAGGAATACCTACGAGGGGCTACTGGGGGATACACCCCACGGCACCGATAAACTCATCTTT.

In its sample, this clone ranks as large (0.1 to 1%). Distinct nucleotide sequences in the sample also encode this CDR3. V gene TRDV1 combines with J gene TRDJ1; D is unclear. This CDR3 has 15 amino acids. CDR1 is TSWWSYY, CDR2 QGS, per germline. Trimming left V 2 bases short and J 2 bases short, with 12 bases between. CDR3 sequence (DNA): TGTGCTCTTGGGGAAGGTGCCGACTTGACCGATAAACTCATCTTT. It yields the protein CALGEGADLTDKLIF.

V gene TRDV1 combines with J gene TRDJ1; D is uncertain. Trimming removed 1 base from V and 7 bases from J, with 10 bases in between. Germline-derived CDR1 and CDR2 are TSWWSYY and QGS. The CDR3 is 13 amino acids. CDR3 amino acids: CALGEQGVFKLIF. The DNA of the CDR3 is TGTGCTCTTGGGGAACAAGGGGTCTTTAAACTCATCTTT.